The rows below give T cell receptor beta chains drawn from one sample of a study of T cell responses to AZD1222 COVID-19 vaccine. Sequencing used immunoSEQ multiplex PCR; TCRdb keeps in-frame clones, though not all of them. The table records approximately 120,000 clones, approximately 90% of them present only once. This specimen was peripheral blood, taken on day 0 of AZD1222 vaccination. These receptors all stem from an adult in good health. Both conserved end residues are trimmed from each CDR3.

cdr3_length: 11; j_call: TRBJ1-5; v_call: TRBV5-6; cdr3_aa: ASSWGQAGPQH
cdr3_length: 13; j_call: TRBJ1-6; v_call: TRBV9; cdr3_aa: ASGVGRGGNSPLH
cdr3_length: 11; j_call: TRBJ1-5; v_call: TRBV19; cdr3_aa: ASSIQINQPQH
cdr3_length: 14; j_call: TRBJ2-5; v_call: TRBV2; cdr3_aa: ASRGRQTWYQETQY
cdr3_length: 12; j_call: TRBJ2-1; v_call: TRBV2; cdr3_aa: ASKKGLAGNEQF
cdr3_length: 9; j_call: TRBJ1-2; v_call: TRBV11-1; cdr3_aa: ASSQGRGYT
cdr3_length: 12; j_call: TRBJ1-1; v_call: TRBV7-2; cdr3_aa: ASSFRGRNTEAF
cdr3_length: 13; j_call: TRBJ2-1; v_call: TRBV25-1; cdr3_aa: ASSRQGISYNEQF
cdr3_length: 15; j_call: TRBJ2-1; v_call: TRBV6-2/TRBV6-3; cdr3_aa: ASSWNWRGSSYNEQF
cdr3_length: 16; j_call: TRBJ1-2; v_call: TRBV3-1/TRBV3-2; cdr3_aa: ASSQEFPHRGLNYGYT
cdr3_length: 14; j_call: TRBJ1-1; v_call: TRBV15; cdr3_aa: ATRGEGAVLGTEAF
cdr3_length: 13; j_call: TRBJ1-2; v_call: TRBV5-1; cdr3_aa: ASSFTGQGDYGYT
cdr3_length: 15; j_call: TRBJ2-6; v_call: TRBV9; cdr3_aa: ASSVFGGLGGANVLT
cdr3_length: 11; j_call: TRBJ2-5; v_call: TRBV18; cdr3_aa: ASSPKGGETQY
cdr3_length: 11; j_call: TRBJ2-5; v_call: TRBV12-3/TRBV12-4; cdr3_aa: ASSLGRGETQY
cdr3_length: 11; j_call: TRBJ1-2; v_call: TRBV7-9; cdr3_aa: ASSALNRDGYT
cdr3_length: 11; j_call: TRBJ1-5; v_call: TRBV7-3; cdr3_aa: ASSLGALQPQH
cdr3_length: 15; j_call: TRBJ2-1; v_call: TRBV19; cdr3_aa: ASSKGQGTGSYNEQF
cdr3_length: 15; j_call: TRBJ2-2; v_call: TRBV10-2; cdr3_aa: ASIIDRQRLNTGELF
cdr3_length: 13; j_call: TRBJ1-3; v_call: TRBV28; cdr3_aa: ASREGRFSGNTIY
cdr3_length: 12; j_call: TRBJ1-1; v_call: TRBV25-1; cdr3_aa: ASSADRGNTEAF
cdr3_length: 12; j_call: TRBJ1-6; v_call: TRBV19; cdr3_aa: ASSIDGVNSPLH
cdr3_length: 11; j_call: TRBJ1-4; v_call: TRBV2; cdr3_aa: ASSRTGGEKLF
cdr3_length: 13; j_call: TRBJ2-2; v_call: TRBV27; cdr3_aa: ASSFQGGRTGELF
cdr3_length: 9; j_call: TRBJ1-1; v_call: TRBV7-2; cdr3_aa: ASSLVAEAF
cdr3_length: 13; j_call: TRBJ1-3; v_call: TRBV19; cdr3_aa: ASSFDRASGNTIY
cdr3_length: 14; j_call: TRBJ2-1; v_call: TRBV9; cdr3_aa: ASSVGRGGSYNEQF
cdr3_length: 13; j_call: TRBJ1-3; v_call: TRBV6-2/TRBV6-3; cdr3_aa: ASSWRTVSGNTIY